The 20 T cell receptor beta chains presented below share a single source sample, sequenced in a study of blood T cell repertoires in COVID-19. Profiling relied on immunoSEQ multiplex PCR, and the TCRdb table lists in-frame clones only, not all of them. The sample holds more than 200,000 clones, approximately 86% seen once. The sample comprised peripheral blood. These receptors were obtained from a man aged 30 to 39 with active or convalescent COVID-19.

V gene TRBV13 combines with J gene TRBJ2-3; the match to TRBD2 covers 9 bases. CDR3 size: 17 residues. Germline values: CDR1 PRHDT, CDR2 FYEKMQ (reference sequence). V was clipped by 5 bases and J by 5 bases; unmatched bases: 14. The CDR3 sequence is CASSGGWRGGRGDTQYF. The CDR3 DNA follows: TGTGCCAGCAGCGGCGGTTGGCGGGGGGGCCGGGGAGATACGCAGTATTTT. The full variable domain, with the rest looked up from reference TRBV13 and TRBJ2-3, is AAGVIQSPRHLIKEKRETATLKCYPIPRHDTVYWYQQGPGQDPQFLISFYEKMQSDKGSIPDRFSAQQFSDYHSELNMSSLELGDSALYFCASSGGWRGGRGDTQYFGPGTRLTVL.

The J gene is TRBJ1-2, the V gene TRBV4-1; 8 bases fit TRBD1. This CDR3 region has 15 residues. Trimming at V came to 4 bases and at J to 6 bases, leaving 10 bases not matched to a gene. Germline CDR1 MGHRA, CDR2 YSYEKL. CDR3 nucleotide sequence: TGCGCCAGCAGCCTAGATCAGGACAGGGTAGATGGCTACACCTTC. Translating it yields CASSLDQDRVDGYTF.

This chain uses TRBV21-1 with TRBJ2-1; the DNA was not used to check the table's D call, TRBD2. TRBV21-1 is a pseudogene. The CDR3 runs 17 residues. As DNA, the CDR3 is TGTGCCAGCAGCCCACGTTTAGGGGGGGGGCCCTACAATGAGCAGTTCTTC. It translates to CASSPRLGGGPYNEQFF.

CDR3 DNA sequence: TGTGCCTGGAGTGTAAGAGGATACACCGGGGAGCTGTTTTTT. Protein product: CAWSVRGYTGELFF. The chain combines TRBV30 with TRBJ2-2, with D unclear. The CDR3 totals 14 residues. CDR1 and CDR2 (germline): GTSNPN, SVGIG (reference sequence). The ends were cut back, 0 bases at V and 3 bases at J, with 8 bases in the middle.

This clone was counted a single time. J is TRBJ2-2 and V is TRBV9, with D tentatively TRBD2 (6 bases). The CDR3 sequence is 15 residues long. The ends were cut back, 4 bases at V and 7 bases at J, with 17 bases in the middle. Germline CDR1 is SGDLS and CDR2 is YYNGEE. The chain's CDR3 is CASSPPGVGVGELFF. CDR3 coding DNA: TGTGCCAGCAGCCCTCCGGGGGTGGGTGTCGGGGAGCTGTTTTTT.

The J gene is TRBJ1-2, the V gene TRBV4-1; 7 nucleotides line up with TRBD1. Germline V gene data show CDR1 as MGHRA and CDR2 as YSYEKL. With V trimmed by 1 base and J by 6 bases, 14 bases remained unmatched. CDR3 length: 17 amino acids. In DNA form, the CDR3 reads TGCGCCAGCAGCCAAGCCCAAGACAGGGTAGAGGTGGATGGCTACACCTTC. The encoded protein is CASSQAQDRVEVDGYTF.

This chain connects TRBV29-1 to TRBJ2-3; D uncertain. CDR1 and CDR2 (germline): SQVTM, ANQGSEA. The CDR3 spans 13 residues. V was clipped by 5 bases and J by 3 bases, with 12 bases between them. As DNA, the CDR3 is TGCAGCGTTCTTGGTCTAGTTACAGATACGCAGTATTTT. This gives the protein CSVLGLVTDTQYF.

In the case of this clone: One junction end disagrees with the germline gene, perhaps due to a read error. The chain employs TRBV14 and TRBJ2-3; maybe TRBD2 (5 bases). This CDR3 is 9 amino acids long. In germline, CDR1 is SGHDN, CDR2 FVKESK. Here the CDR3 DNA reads TGTGCCAGTCCCGATCTAGCTCATTTT. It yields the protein CASPDLAHF.

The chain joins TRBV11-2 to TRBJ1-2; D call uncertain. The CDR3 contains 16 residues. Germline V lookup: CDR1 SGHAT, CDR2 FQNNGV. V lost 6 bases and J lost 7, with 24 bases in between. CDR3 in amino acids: CASSKFSQRVLVGYTF. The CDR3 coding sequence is TGTGCCAGCAGTAAATTTAGTCAGCGAGTTCTAGTTGGCTACACCTTC.

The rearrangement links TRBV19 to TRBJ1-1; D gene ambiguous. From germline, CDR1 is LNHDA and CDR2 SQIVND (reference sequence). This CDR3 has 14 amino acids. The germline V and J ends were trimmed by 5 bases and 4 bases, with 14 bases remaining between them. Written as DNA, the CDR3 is TGTGCCAGTAGTCTCCCCAGGAGGAGCACTGAAGCTTTCTTT. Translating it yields CASSLPRRSTEAFF.

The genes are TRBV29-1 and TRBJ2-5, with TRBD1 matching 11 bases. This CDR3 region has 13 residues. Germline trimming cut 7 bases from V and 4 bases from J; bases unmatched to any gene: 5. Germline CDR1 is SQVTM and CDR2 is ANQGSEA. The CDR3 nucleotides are TGCAGCGGGACGGGACAGGGGGGAGAGACCCAGTACTTC. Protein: CSGTGQGGETQYF.

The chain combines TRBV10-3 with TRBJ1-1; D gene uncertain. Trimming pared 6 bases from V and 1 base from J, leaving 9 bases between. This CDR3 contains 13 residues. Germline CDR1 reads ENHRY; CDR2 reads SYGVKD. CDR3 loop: CAIRKIANTEAFF. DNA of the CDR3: TGTGCCATCAGAAAAATAGCGAACACTGAAGCTTTCTTT.

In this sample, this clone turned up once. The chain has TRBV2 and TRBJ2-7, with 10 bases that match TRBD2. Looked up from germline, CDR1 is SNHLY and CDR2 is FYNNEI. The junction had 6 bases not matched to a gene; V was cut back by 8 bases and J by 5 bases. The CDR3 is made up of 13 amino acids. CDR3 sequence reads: CASRRLAGDEQYF. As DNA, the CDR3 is TGTGCCAGCCGAAGACTAGCGGGTGACGAGCAGTACTTC.

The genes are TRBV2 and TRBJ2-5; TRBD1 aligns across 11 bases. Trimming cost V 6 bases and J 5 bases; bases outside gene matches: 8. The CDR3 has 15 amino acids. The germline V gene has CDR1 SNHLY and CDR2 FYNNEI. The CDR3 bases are TGTGCCAGCAGAGGTCCCGGACAGGGGGCCGAGACCCAGTACTTC. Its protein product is CASRGPGQGAETQYF.

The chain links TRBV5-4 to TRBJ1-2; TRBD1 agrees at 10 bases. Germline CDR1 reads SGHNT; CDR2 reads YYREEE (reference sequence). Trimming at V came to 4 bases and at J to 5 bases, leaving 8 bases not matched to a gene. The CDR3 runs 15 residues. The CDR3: CASSPWDRGLYGYTF. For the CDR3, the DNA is TGTGCCAGCAGCCCATGGGACAGGGGACTTTATGGCTACACCTTC.

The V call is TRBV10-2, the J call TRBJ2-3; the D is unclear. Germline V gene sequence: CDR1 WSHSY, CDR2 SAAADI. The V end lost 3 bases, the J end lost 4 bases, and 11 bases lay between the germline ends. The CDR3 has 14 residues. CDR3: CASSDLNAADTQYF. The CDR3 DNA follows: TGCGCCAGCAGTGACCTAAACGCGGCAGATACGCAGTATTTT.

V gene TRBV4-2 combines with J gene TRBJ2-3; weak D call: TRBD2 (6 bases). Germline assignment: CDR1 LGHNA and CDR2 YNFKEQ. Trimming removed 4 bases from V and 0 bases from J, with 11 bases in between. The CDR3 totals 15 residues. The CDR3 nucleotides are TGTGCCAGCAGCCTGGATGGGACTAGCACAGATACGCAGTATTTT. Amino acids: CASSLDGTSTDTQYF.

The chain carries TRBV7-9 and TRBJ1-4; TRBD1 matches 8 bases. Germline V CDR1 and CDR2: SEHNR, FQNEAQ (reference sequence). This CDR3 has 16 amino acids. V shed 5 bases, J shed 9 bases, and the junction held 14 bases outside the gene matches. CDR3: CASSHGQGPPRKKLFF. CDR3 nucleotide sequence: TGTGCCAGCAGCCACGGACAGGGACCGCCGCGAAAAAAACTGTTTTTT.

CDR3 sequence (DNA): TGTGCCTGGAGTGTTCTTGGACAGGGACCCACTGAAGCTTTCTTT. Amino acid sequence: CAWSVLGQGPTEAFF. The V gene is TRBV30, the J gene TRBJ1-1; TRBD1 matches 8 bases. This CDR3 region has 15 residues. The V segment lost 0 bases and the J segment 4 bases; nucleotides outside the gene matches: 7. The V gene's germline CDR1 is GTSNPN and CDR2 SVGIG (reference sequence). The full variable domain, in which reference TRBV30 and TRBJ1-1 provide the parts outside the CDR3, is SQTIHQWPATLVQPVGSPLSLECTVEGTSNPNLYWYRQAAGRGLQLLFYSVGIGQISSEVPQNLSASRPQDRQFILSSKKLLLSDSGFYLCAWSVLGQGPTEAFFGQGTRLTVV.

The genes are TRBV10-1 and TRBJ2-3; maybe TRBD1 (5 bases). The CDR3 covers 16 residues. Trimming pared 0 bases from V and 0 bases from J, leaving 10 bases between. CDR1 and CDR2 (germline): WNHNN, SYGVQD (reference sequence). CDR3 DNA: TGCGCCAGCAGTGAGTCGAGTCAGGGAAGCACAGATACGCAGTATTTT. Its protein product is CASSESSQGSTDTQYF.